The 19 T cell receptor beta chains reported below all come from one sample, sequenced in a study of T cells in localized non-small cell lung cancer. The repertoire was sequenced with immunoSEQ multiplex PCR; TCRdb's copy has only in-frame clones and lacks some. The sample lists tens of thousands of clones, more than 70% occurring once. This specimen consisted of peripheral blood, obtained before any cancer treatment. The receptors shown here come from a woman between 35 and 70 years old with stage I squamous cell lung carcinoma.

J is TRBJ2-7 and V is TRBV11-2; D ambiguous. V was clipped by 0 bases and J by 6 bases, with 9 bases between them. Per the germline V gene, CDR1 is SGHAT and CDR2 is FQNNGV. The CDR3 is 13 residues long. The DNA of the CDR3 is TGTGCCAGCAGCTTAGAGAGTGCATCCGAGCAGTACTTC. Translating it yields CASSLESASEQYF.

Comments on this clone: This likely traces to a read error, being one base from a far larger clone. Within the sample, other DNA sequences also encode this same CDR3. The chain carries TRBV5-6 and TRBJ2-7; 7 bases line up with TRBD1. The germline CDR1 and CDR2 sequences are SGHDT and YYEEEE. CDR3 length: 14 amino acids. Trimming removed 4 bases from V and 2 bases from J; junction bases left unmatched: 6. The CDR3 loop reads CASSLTGTAYEQYF. The CDR3 region has the DNA TGTGCCAGCAGCCTAACCGGGACAGCCTACGAGCAGTACTTC.

On this clone itself: A read error may explain this, as a much larger clone is one base away. The V gene is TRBV2, the J gene TRBJ2-3; D unresolved. Trimming stripped 3 bases from V and 2 bases from J, with 6 bases between. Germline V lookup: CDR1 SNHLY, CDR2 FYNNEI. CDR3 size: 13 residues. The CDR3 DNA sequence: TGTGCCAGCAGTGACAGAGACACAGATACGCAGTATTTT. Amino acids: CASSDRDTDTQYF.

This chain connects TRBV18 to TRBJ2-1; 12 bases fit TRBD2. V lost 0 bases and J lost 6; bases outside the gene matches: 3. Germline V gene lookup returns CDR1 KGHSH and CDR2 LQKENI. The CDR3 is made up of 16 amino acids. CDR3 DNA: TGTGCCAGCTCACCACCGTCTAGCGGGGGGGGCAATGAGCAGTTCTTC. Its protein product is CASSPPSSGGGNEQFF.

The chain employs TRBV7-3 and TRBJ2-1; TRBD2 aligns across 9 bases. The germline CDR1 and CDR2 sequences are SGHTA and FQGTGA. The CDR3 is 14 amino acids. J gave up 8 bases and V 5 bases, and 7 bases lay outside the gene matches. DNA for the CDR3: TGTGCCAGCAGCCAGGGACTAGCAACAGATGAGCAGTTCTTC. It encodes CASSQGLATDEQFF.

The chain links TRBV5-5 to TRBJ1-5; TRBD1 agrees at 7 bases. Germline CDR1 and CDR2: SGHKS and YYEKEE (reference sequence). The trim removed 0 bases at V and 7 bases at J, leaving 7 bases unmatched. CDR3 length equals 15 residues. In DNA form, the CDR3 reads TGTGCCAGCAGCTTGGAGGGGGCGGCGAGCCAGCCCCAGCATTTT. Translating gives CASSLEGAASQPQHF. The full variable domain, completed using reference TRBV5-5 and TRBJ1-5, is DAGVTQSPTHLIKTRGQQVTLRCSPISGHKSVSWYQQVLGQGPQFIFQYYEKEERGRGNFPDRFSARQFPNYSSELNVNALLLGDSALYLCASSLEGAASQPQHFGDGTRLSIL.

This clone was seen just once. The chain has TRBV5-8 and TRBJ1-1; a weak D match, TRBD1 (5 bases). Germline CDR1 and CDR2: SGHTS and YDEGEE. The CDR3 covers 12 residues. Deletions cut 4 bases from V and 7 bases from J, with 11 bases between. The CDR3 coding sequence is TGTGCCAGCAGCCTACGACAGAATGAAGCTTTCTTT. It encodes CASSLRQNEAFF.

This clone was recorded once. The rearrangement links TRBV10-1 to TRBJ2-4; D is unresolved. The CDR3 is made up of 15 amino acids. Trimming took 0 bases from V and 5 from J, leaving 11 bases between them. Germline assignment: CDR1 WNHNN and CDR2 SYGVQD (reference sequence). CDR3 DNA: TGCGCCAGCAGTGAGTCAGTGGGTACGGAAAACATTCAGTACTTC. Its protein product is CASSESVGTENIQYF.

The chain has TRBV15 and TRBJ2-1; the match to TRBD2 covers 15 bases. J was trimmed by 7 bases and V by 8 bases; bases with no gene match: 9. Germline V CDR1 and CDR2: LNHNV, YYDKDF (reference sequence). This CDR3 has 16 residues. In DNA form, the CDR3 reads TGTGCCACCCGTTCCGGACTAGCGGGGGGGCTAAATGAGCAGTTCTTC. This translates into CATRSGLAGGLNEQFF.

This chain uses TRBV5-5 with TRBJ1-4; TRBD1 is a possible D gene (5 bases). The germline V gene has CDR1 SGHKS and CDR2 YYEKEE (reference sequence). The length of the CDR3 is 15 residues. V lost 4 bases and J 10 bases, leaving 20 bases between the germline ends. CDR3 sequence reads: CASSLEALRDGKLFF. For the CDR3, the DNA is TGTGCCAGCAGCCTGGAGGCCCTAAGGGACGGAAAACTGTTTTTT. The full variable domain, completed using reference TRBV5-5 and TRBJ1-4, is DAGVTQSPTHLIKTRGQQVTLRCSPISGHKSVSWYQQVLGQGPQFIFQYYEKEERGRGNFPDRFSARQFPNYSSELNVNALLLGDSALYLCASSLEALRDGKLFFGSGTQLSVL.

The chain carries TRBV2 and TRBJ2-2, with a possible D match to TRBD2 (6 bases). Germline loops: CDR1 SNHLY, CDR2 FYNNEI. The germline V and J ends were trimmed by 1 base and 7 bases, with 10 bases remaining between them. The CDR3 has 14 residues. This chain's CDR3 is CASSEVGGGGELFF. CDR3 nucleotide sequence: TGTGCCAGCAGTGAAGTGGGGGGTGGCGGGGAGCTGTTTTTT. The full variable domain, in which reference TRBV2 and TRBJ2-2 provide the parts outside the CDR3, is EPEVTQTPSHQVTQMGQEVILRCVPISNHLYFYWYRQILGQKVEFLVSFYNNEISEKSEIFDDQFSVERPDGSNFTLKIRSTKLEDSAMYFCASSEVGGGGELFFGEGSRLTVL.

The V gene is TRBV7-3, the J gene TRBJ2-1, with 10 bases identical to TRBD2. The CDR3 runs 16 residues. V lost 5 bases to trimming and J lost 7 bases; unmatched junction nucleotides: 11. CDR1 is SGHTA, CDR2 FQGTGA, per germline. CDR3 sequence: CASSLVELAGRNEQFF. CDR3 nucleotides: TGTGCCAGCAGCCTCGTCGAACTAGCGGGGAGGAATGAGCAGTTCTTC. Full variable domain (outside the CDR3, taken from reference TRBV7-3 and TRBJ2-1): GAGVSQTPSNKVTEKGKYVELRCDPISGHTALYWYRQSLGQGPEFLIYFQGTGAADDSGLPNDRFFAVRPEGSVSTLKIQRTERGDSAVYLCASSLVELAGRNEQFFGPGTRLTVL.

This chain links TRBV5-1 with TRBJ1-2, with TRBD1 identical over 8 bases. This CDR3 spans 14 amino acids. The V gene's germline CDR1 is SGHRS and CDR2 YFSETQ. J was trimmed by 3 bases and V by 4 bases; bases with no gene match: 5. As DNA, the CDR3 is TGCGCCAGCAGCGCGGACAGGGCGGACTATGGCTACACCTTC. Amino acid sequence: CASSADRADYGYTF.

This rearrangement joins TRBV5-4 to TRBJ2-5; maybe TRBD2 (6 bases). CDR1 and CDR2 (germline): SGHNT, YYREEE (reference sequence). V was pared by 2 bases and J by 1 base, with 9 bases between. The CDR3 sequence is 14 residues long. DNA for the CDR3: TGTGCCAGCAGCTTCCGGGGACTCCAAGAGACCCAGTACTTC. This sequence encodes CASSFRGLQETQYF.

This sequence joins TRBV6-1 and TRBJ1-1, with 7 bases matching TRBD1. The germline gives CDR1 MNHNS, CDR2 SASEGT. The CDR3 covers 14 residues. The trim removed 6 bases at V and 2 bases at J, leaving 6 bases unmatched. The CDR3 bases are TGTGCCAGCAGAAAAGACAGGGCTAACACTGAAGCTTTCTTT. It encodes CASRKDRANTEAFF.

This chain joins TRBV27 and TRBJ1-5, with TRBD1 identical over 8 bases. CDR3 length equals 17 residues. V was pared by 0 bases and J by 1 base, with 5 bases of the junction left unmatched. Germline CDR1 and CDR2: MNHEY and SMNVEV (reference sequence). CDR3 in amino acids: CASSLSPTGASNQPQHF. The CDR3 DNA sequence: TGTGCCAGCAGTTTATCCCCGACAGGGGCAAGCAATCAGCCCCAGCATTTT.

The rearrangement links TRBV7-9 to TRBJ1-6; no firm D call. The CDR3 is 11 amino acids. CDR1 is SEHNR and CDR2 is FQNEAQ in the germline V gene (reference sequence). The V end lost 4 bases, the J end lost 15 bases, and 10 bases lay between the germline ends. The CDR3 sequence: CASSSREGLHF. The DNA of the CDR3 is TGTGCCAGCAGCTCTCGAGAAGGCCTCCACTTT.

The chain combines TRBV6-6 with TRBJ1-6; maybe TRBD1 (6 bases). Germline values: CDR1 MNHNY, CDR2 SVGAGI (reference sequence). V lost 2 bases to trimming and J lost 5 bases, with 10 bases between them. The CDR3 consists of 15 residues. The DNA of the CDR3 is TGTGCCAGCAGTTACAGAAGGACAGATAATTCACCCCTCCACTTT. Protein product: CASSYRRTDNSPLHF.

J is TRBJ2-7 and V is TRBV6-1, with TRBD1 identical over 10 bases. Germline CDR1 MNHNS, CDR2 SASEGT. The CDR3 has 14 amino acids. The J segment lost 4 bases and the V segment lost 5 bases, leaving 5 bases of the junction unmatched. The CDR3 DNA sequence: TGTGCCAGCAGTCTGACAGGGGGCGCGTACGAGCAGTACTTC. Its translation: CASSLTGGAYEQYF.